The T cell receptor beta chain described here comes from a study of HIV-infected children after antiretroviral therapy interruption. Germline-derived CDR1 and CDR2 are MNHEY and SMNVEV (reference sequence). CDR3 length equals 14 residues. The V end lost 6 bases, the J end lost 4 bases, and 15 bases lay between the germline ends. Treatment denoted: PENTA 11 planned treatment interruption arm or continuous ART arm. Participants had taken at least three-drug ART for at least 24 weeks. RNA-based 3' RACE libraries used unique molecular identifiers. TCRdb used MiXCR to reprocess the 3' RACE reads, holding one entry per CDR3 protein. The table has nearly 15,000 distinct CDR3 sequences, 3% to 3.5% seen once.

The chain recombines TRBV27 with TRBJ1-2, with a weak D call TRBD1 (5 bases). This TCR was recovered from a pool of human donors with HIV. This sample comprised CD45RO+ CD8+ T cells from PBMCs, pooled from several time points, obtained from a donor given antiretroviral therapy, either interrupted or continuous. Subset noted: memory CD8+ CD45RO+ CD45RA- T cells. CDR3 protein: CASSHLRGLYGYTF. The CDR3 bases are TGTGCCAGCAGCCACTTACGGGGCCTCTATGGCTACACCTTC.